The 14 T cell receptor beta chains below come from one sample, sequenced in a study of T-cell memory formation after mild COVID-19. One entry per CDR3 protein, called by TCRdb with MiXCR from the 5' RACE reads. This table holds roughly 600,000 distinct CDR3 sequences, around 17% found once. The sample comprised PBMCs or a T cell subset sorted from them (not recorded which). The receptors originated from an adult woman who had mild COVID-19 (a few samples of this study predate the infection). Cell type and time point are not known.

This chain connects TRBV2 to TRBJ1-1; D is undetermined. Germline CDR1 SNHLY, CDR2 FYNNEI. The CDR3 loop spans 13 amino acids. Trimming shortened V by 3 bases and J by 1 base, and 6 bases separated the two germline ends. CDR3: CASSENTNTEAFF. The CDR3 DNA follows: TGTGCCAGCAGTGAGAACACGAACACTGAAGCTTTCTTT.

This chain joins TRBV3-1 and TRBJ2-2, with D perhaps matching TRBD1 (6 bases). In germline, CDR1 is LGHDT, CDR2 YNNKEL (reference sequence). This CDR3 is 18 amino acids long. V was cut by 2 bases and J by 2 bases, with 18 bases left in between. The CDR3 coding sequence is TGTGCCAGCAGCCAACTCGCGACCACAGGGAAAAACACCGGGGAGCTGTTTTTT. As protein: CASSQLATTGKNTGELFF.

There are a few counts of this clonotype. The chain employs TRBV4-1 and TRBJ1-6; D remains ambiguous. The V end was cut by 1 base, the J end by 5 bases, with 9 bases between. The CDR3 extends over 15 amino acids. Germline V CDR1 and CDR2: MGHRA, YSYEKL. This chain's CDR3 is CASSQGGNHNSPLHF. The CDR3 bases are TGCGCCAGCAGCCAAGGGGGAAACCATAATTCACCCCTCCACTTT.

This clonotype was observed a few times. The gene calls are TRBV20-1 and TRBJ2-1, with D possibly TRBD1 on 6 matching bases. Germline lookup yields CDR1 DFQATT and CDR2 SNEGSKA (reference sequence). CDR3 size: 17 residues. Trimming left V 0 bases short and J 0 bases short, with 15 bases between. The CDR3 DNA follows: TGCAGTGCTAGAGATCGGAAACAGGGCGCCTCCTACAATGAGCAGTTCTTC. Its protein product is CSARDRKQGASYNEQFF.

The V and J genes are TRBV12-3 or TRBV12-4 and TRBJ1-1; TRBD1 is a possible D gene (6 bases). The CDR3 has 14 amino acids. Trimming left V 6 bases short and J 4 bases short, with 15 bases between. The CDR3 reads CASRPTGRVTEAFF. The CDR3 coding sequence is TGTGCCAGCAGACCAACAGGGAGGGTCACTGAAGCTTTCTTT.

The genes are TRBV3-1 and TRBJ2-1; 9 bases align to TRBD2. CDR3 length: 16 amino acids. The germline CDR1 and CDR2 sequences are LGHDT and YNNKEL (reference sequence). J lost 9 bases, V lost 4 bases, and 13 bases had no gene match. CDR3 in amino acids: CASSPPTSGPSSEQFF. CDR3 coding DNA: TGTGCCAGCAGCCCACCGACTAGCGGCCCTTCGAGTGAGCAGTTCTTC.

This clonotype turned up a few times. The chain has TRBV20-1 and TRBJ2-2; TRBD1 aligns across 10 bases. The CDR3 runs 14 residues. The ends lost 1 base at V and 6 bases at J; junction bases unmatched: 2. Germline CDR1 reads DFQATT; CDR2 reads SNEGSKA (reference sequence). CDR3 sequence reads: CSARAGQGSGELFF. CDR3 nucleotide sequence: TGCAGTGCTAGAGCGGGACAGGGGTCCGGGGAGCTGTTTTTT.

This chain uses TRBV2 with TRBJ2-3; D not resolved. Germline assignment: CDR1 SNHLY and CDR2 FYNNEI. This CDR3 spans 15 amino acids. V was pared by 6 bases and J by 5 bases, with 18 bases between. The CDR3 bases are TGTGCCAGCAGCGGTGACGCACAGCTAAGAGATACGCAGTATTTT. Amino acids: CASSGDAQLRDTQYF.

The chain joins TRBV15 to TRBJ2-7; tentative D call: TRBD2 (7 bases). V lost 0 bases and J lost 4, with 10 bases in between. The CDR3 totals 14 residues. CDR1 LNHNV and CDR2 YYDKDF come from the germline V gene (reference sequence). The CDR3 sequence: CATSRDAGAYEQYF. The CDR3 nucleotides read TGTGCCACCAGCAGAGATGCGGGGGCATACGAGCAGTACTTC.

The genes are TRBV7-2 and TRBJ1-5; unclear D gene. Germline V gene data show CDR1 as SGHTA and CDR2 as FQGNSA. The CDR3 consists of 15 residues. V gave up 5 bases and J gave up 4 bases, with 15 bases separating them. In DNA form, the CDR3 reads TGTGCCAGCAGCCTTCACGACCTGGGGAATCAGCCCCAGCATTTT. Its translation is CASSLHDLGNQPQHF.

This sequence joins TRBV6-6 and TRBJ2-2, with D maybe TRBD1 (6 bases). V lost 5 bases and J 3 bases, leaving 13 bases between the germline ends. The CDR3 totals 15 residues. The germline CDR1 and CDR2 sequences are MNHNY and SVGAGI (reference sequence). In DNA form, the CDR3 reads TGTGCCAGCAGTCACCCCGGGACACACACCGGGGAGCTGTTTTTT. Its translation: CASSHPGTHTGELFF.

The sample holds a few counts of this clonotype. The chain joins TRBV24-1 to TRBJ2-2, with no clear D. Germline CDR1 KGHDR, CDR2 SFDVKD. V gave up 8 bases and J gave up 4 bases, with 10 bases separating them. The CDR3 is 13 residues long. This CDR3 is CATTRAGTGELFF. The CDR3 bases are TGTGCCACCACACGAGCTGGCACCGGGGAGCTGTTTTTT.

J is TRBJ1-2 and V is TRBV12-3 or TRBV12-4; D unresolved. Between the trimmed V and J ends, which lost 5 bases and 2 bases, there was a span of 3 bases. The CDR3 is 11 residues long. The CDR3 region is CASSRNYGYTF. The CDR3 DNA reads as TGTGCCAGCAGTCGAAACTATGGCTACACCTTC.

The rearrangement joins TRBV4-2 to TRBJ2-7; 9 nucleotides line up with TRBD2. The CDR3 extends over 19 amino acids. Looked up from germline, CDR1 is LGHNA and CDR2 is YNFKEQ. J lost 2 bases, V lost 1 base, and 15 bases had no gene match. The CDR3 is CASSQGPQSGRLKPYEQYF. The CDR3, as DNA: TGTGCCAGCAGCCAAGGCCCCCAAAGCGGGAGGCTCAAGCCCTACGAGCAGTACTTC.